This TCR beta chain was identified in a study of blood T cell repertoires in COVID-19. About the study: COVID-19 samples from acute and convalescent phases originated in the United States, Italy and Spain.

This clone was observed a few times. Measured with immunoSEQ multiplex PCR; TCRdb has only the in-frame clones, and not every one. The table lists 250,000 to 300,000 clones, 90% of them singletons. The CDR3 contains 14 residues. Trimming cost V 4 bases and J 0 bases, with 7 bases left between them. The germline V gene encodes CDR1 LNHDA and CDR2 SQIVND (reference sequence). The sample taken for sequencing was PBMCs or T cells enriched from blood (not recorded which). This chain links TRBV19 with TRBJ1-3; TRBD1 might be the D (5 bases). The TCR originated in a woman aged 25 to 39 who had recovered from COVID-19. The chain's CDR3 is CASSTGSSGNTIYF. The CDR3 DNA reads TGTGCCAGTAGTACAGGGTCCTCTGGAAACACCATATATTTT.